This passage covers 11 T cell receptor beta chains from one sample sequenced in a study of control samples from healthy donors and cancer patients. Libraries were prepared by immunoSEQ multiplex PCR; TCRdb keeps only in-frame clonotypes and omits some of them. The table shows tens of thousands of clones, with roughly 87% occurring only once. The specimen sequenced was blood. The receptors were sampled from a woman in her fifties or sixties in good health.

J is TRBJ1-2 and V is TRBV25-1; 8 bases are shared with TRBD1. The length of the CDR3 is 16 residues. Germline CDR1 MGHDK, CDR2 SYGVNS. After removal of 0 bases from V and 0 bases from J, the junction contained 3 bases not matched to a gene. CDR3 residues: CASSEYHRGTNYGYTF. CDR3 DNA sequence: TGTGCCAGCAGTGAATACCACAGGGGGACTAACTATGGCTACACCTTC.

The chain has TRBV9 and TRBJ2-1; 15 bases are a match to TRBD2. The CDR3 runs to 16 residues. V dropped 6 bases and J dropped 8; count of bases not matched to a gene: 9. From germline, CDR1 is SGDLS and CDR2 YYNGEE. CDR3 loop: CASNSGLAGGRDEQFF. The CDR3 nucleotides read TGTGCCAGCAACTCCGGACTAGCGGGAGGGCGGGATGAGCAGTTCTTC. The full variable domain, rest sourced from reference TRBV9 and TRBJ2-1, is DSGVTQTPKHLITATGQRVTLRCSPRSGDLSVYWYQQSLDQGLQFLIQYYNGEERAKGNILERFSAQQFPDLHSELNLSSLELGDSALYFCASNSGLAGGRDEQFFGPGTRLTVL.

This chain links TRBV28 with TRBJ2-7; D is unresolved. Germline CDR1 MDHEN, CDR2 SYDVKM. The CDR3 runs 13 residues. V gave up 3 bases and J gave up 6 bases, with 12 bases separating them. CDR3 bases: TGTGCCAGCAGTTTTAGGAGCTCCGGCGAGCAGTACTTC. It is translated as CASSFRSSGEQYF.

The chain combines TRBV6-5 with TRBJ2-7, with TRBD1 matching over 9 bases. Germline-derived CDR1 and CDR2 are MNHEY and SVGAGI. The CDR3 length is 14 residues. After removal of 8 bases from V and 2 bases from J, the junction contained 7 bases not matched to a gene. CDR3 DNA sequence: TGTGCCAGCGCCCGGGGACAGGGTACCTACGAGCAGTACTTC. This sequence encodes CASARGQGTYEQYF.

The chain uses TRBV5-4 and TRBJ2-1, with a possible D match to TRBD1 (5 bases). The CDR3 is 14 amino acids. V was clipped by 2 bases and J by 4 bases, with 10 bases between them. Germline V gene data show CDR1 as SGHNT and CDR2 as YYREEE (reference sequence). The CDR3 coding sequence is TGTGCCAGCAGCTTAAAGACAGTTTACAATGAGCAGTTCTTC. It is translated as CASSLKTVYNEQFF.

V gene TRBV9 combines with J gene TRBJ2-1; 10 bases fit TRBD2. Germline V lookup: CDR1 SGDLS, CDR2 YYNGEE. The CDR3 runs 16 residues. V shed 0 bases, J shed 9 bases, and the junction held 9 bases outside the gene matches. CDR3 sequence: CASSVVNPSGSTEQFF. The CDR3 DNA reads TGTGCCAGCAGCGTAGTAAACCCTAGCGGGAGTACTGAGCAGTTCTTC.

The V call is TRBV5-1, the J call TRBJ2-1, with D uncertain. With 4 bases removed from V and 1 base from J, the gap between germline ends came to 6 bases. The CDR3 is 13 residues long. The germline V gene has CDR1 SGHRS and CDR2 YFSETQ. CDR3 protein: CASSLRSYNEQFF. The CDR3 coding sequence is TGCGCCAGCAGCCTGCGGTCCTACAATGAGCAGTTCTTC.

The rearrangement uses TRBV6-4 and TRBJ2-2; 8 nucleotides agree with TRBD2. This CDR3 spans 15 amino acids. The germline gives CDR1 MRHNA, CDR2 SNTAGT. V was clipped by 5 bases and J by 5 bases; unmatched bases: 7. In DNA form, the CDR3 reads TGTGCCAGCAGTTCGGGAGGGGTGGATACCGGGGAGCTGTTTTTT. Translation gives CASSSGGVDTGELFF.

The chain links TRBV6-4 to TRBJ2-3, with D hard to call. Per the germline V gene, CDR1 is MRHNA and CDR2 is SNTAGT. The V end lost 3 bases, the J end lost 0 bases, and 10 bases lay between the germline ends. The CDR3 totals 15 residues. This chain's CDR3 is CASSDSAESTDTQYF. CDR3 DNA sequence: TGTGCCAGCAGTGATTCCGCGGAGAGCACAGATACGCAGTATTTT.

The chain is built from TRBV4-1 and TRBJ1-3; perhaps TRBD1 as D (5 bases). V was trimmed by 1 base and J by 3 bases, leaving 10 bases between them. The CDR3 runs 15 residues. CDR1 MGHRA and CDR2 YSYEKL come from the germline V gene. The CDR3 here is CASSQGAGGGNTIYF. The CDR3 DNA follows: TGCGCCAGCAGCCAAGGGGCCGGGGGTGGAAACACCATATATTTT.

This sequence joins TRBV19 and TRBJ1-1, with TRBD1 matching 8 bases. Germline-derived CDR1 and CDR2 are LNHDA and SQIVND (reference sequence). The CDR3 covers 14 residues. Trimming at V came to 5 bases and at J to 5 bases, leaving 7 bases not matched to a gene. CDR3 sequence: CASSDRGLGTEAFF. For the CDR3, the DNA is TGTGCCAGTAGTGACAGGGGACTGGGGACTGAAGCTTTCTTT.